This TCR beta chain stems from a study of response to subunit inactivated influenza vaccine. From the RT-PCR reads, TCRdb called clonotypes with MiXCR, one entry per CDR3 protein. Of 650,000 to 800,000 distinct CDR3 sequences in the sample, approximately 13% were seen once. The germline V gene has CDR1 DFQATT and CDR2 SNEGSKA (reference sequence). The CDR3 has 20 residues. V was clipped by 1 base and J by 1 base; unmatched bases: 14. This clonotype was found a few times. The J gene is TRBJ2-5, the V gene TRBV20-1; 14 bases map to TRBD2. The receptor was derived from a man aged 50 to 60 who received an inactivated influenza vaccine. The starting material was PBMCs from blood, obtained around 15 days before vaccination. The CDR3 reads CSARVPWDRLAGGVQETQYF. For the CDR3, the DNA is TGCAGTGCTAGAGTCCCCTGGGACCGACTAGCGGGGGGGGTCCAAGAGACCCAGTACTTC.